These T cell receptor beta chains were read from a single sample in a study of circulating tumor DNA in untreated peripheral T-cell lymphoma. Libraries were prepared by immunoSEQ multiplex PCR; TCRdb keeps only in-frame clonotypes and omits some of them. The sample table includes 12 to 15 clones. Material: tumor tissue. The receptor source for this set is a human donor with peripheral T-cell lymphoma. Both conserved end residues are part of each CDR3. A D gene is named only where the DNA matches it firmly.

J,D,V,CDR3,DNA
TRBJ2-7,NA,TRBV12-2,CATLGLAGMPSYEQYF,TGTGCAACCCTGGGGCTAGCGGGTATGCCCTCCTACGAGCAGTACTTC
TRBJ1-2,NA,TRBV12-2,CASRSPRKTYGYTF,TGTGCAAGTCGCTCTCCACGAAAGACCTATGGCTACACCTTC
TRBJ1-2,TRBD1,TRBV18,CASSHSGTGIFYGYTF,TGTGCCAGTTCACATTCCGGGACAGGGATTTTCTATGGCTACACCTTC
TRBJ2-5,NA,TRBV19,CASKNRDGSRETQYF,TGTGCCAGTAAGAACAGAGACGGGTCTCGAGAGACCCAGTACTTC